These 29 T cell receptor beta chains originate from one sample sequenced in a study of blood T cells in healthy people across ages. It was with a sample-barcoded 5' primer and a J-beta primer mix that a second PCR of about 6 to 12 cycles was run. TCRdb re-called the 5' RACE reads through MiXCR, storing one row per CDR3 protein. This sample yields some 1.7 million distinct CDR3 sequences, of which under 30% are seen a single time; 7.7% belongs to the top ten. Sequenced input: blood. Receptors originate from a woman aged 25 to 39 in good health.

This clonotype was recorded a few times. This chain links TRBV11-2 with TRBJ2-5; 7 positions agree with TRBD1. This CDR3 comprises 17 residues. CDR1 SGHAT and CDR2 FQNNGV come from the germline V gene. The J segment lost 3 bases and the V segment lost 4 bases, leaving 14 bases of the junction unmatched. CDR3 DNA: TGTGCCAGCAGCTCCCCCGCAGGGCAGGGGGTGGAAGAGACCCAGTACTTC. Its translation: CASSSPAGQGVEETQYF. Based on the CDR3 plus reference TRBV11-2 and TRBJ2-5, the full variable domain is EAGVAQSPRYKIIEKRQSVAFWCNPISGHATLYWYQQILGQGPKLLIQFQNNGVVDDSQLPKDRFSAERLKGVDSTLKIQPAKLEDSAVYLCASSSPAGQGVEETQYFGPGTRLLVL.

The chain employs TRBV7-9 and TRBJ1-1, with D unresolved. Germline V gives CDR1 SEHNR, CDR2 FQNEAQ (reference sequence). This CDR3 has 15 residues. V lost 5 bases and J lost 4, with 17 bases in between. Written as DNA, the CDR3 is TGTGCCAGCAGCCCGACGGCTACCCGGGGCACTGAAGCTTTCTTT. Its protein is CASSPTATRGTEAFF.

This clonotype was observed a handful of times. This chain uses TRBV6-6 with TRBJ2-7, with TRBD2 matching over 9 bases. V trimming: 6 bases; J trimming: 1 base; junction bases outside the gene matches: 10. The V gene's germline CDR1 is MNHNY and CDR2 SVGAGI (reference sequence). The CDR3 covers 16 residues. Here the CDR3 reads CASRSTGGGASYEQYF. Here the CDR3 DNA reads TGTGCCAGCAGATCCACGGGCGGGGGGGCTTCCTACGAGCAGTACTTC.

Concerning this clonotype itself: Relative to the germline gene, one junction end is altered; a read error may explain this. V gene TRBV6-4 combines with J gene TRBJ2-3; 12 nucleotides line up with TRBD2. This CDR3 is built from 13 residues. The germline CDR1 and CDR2 sequences are MRHNA and SNTAGT. As DNA, the CDR3 is TGTGCCAGCAGTGAACTAGCGGGGGGCCCCAGTATTTTT. It translates to CASSELAGGPSIF.

This clonotype was found a few times. The CDR3 bases are TGTGCCAGCTCACAAAAGGGAGAGGCCTATGGCTACACCTTC. It codes for CASSQKGEAYGYTF. The chain employs TRBV18 and TRBJ1-2; D is undetermined. CDR1 and CDR2 from the germline V gene are KGHSH and LQKENI. V lost 4 bases, J lost 4 bases, and 13 bases lay in between. The CDR3 has 14 amino acids.

At least ten counts were recorded for this clonotype. This chain joins TRBV6-5 and TRBJ1-6; D perhaps matches TRBD1 (5 bases). CDR3 length: 18 residues. The V gene lost 0 bases and the J gene lost 7 bases, with 19 bases spanning the gap. Germline assignment: CDR1 MNHEY and CDR2 SVGAGI. CDR3 in DNA: TGTGCCAGCAGTTACTCTCAATTTCCAGGGAGTAAGAATTCACCCCTCCACTTT. This gives the protein CASSYSQFPGSKNSPLHF.

In regard to this clonotype: One junction end does not reproduce the germline sequence, and a read error may be involved. The chain is built from TRBV28 and TRBJ1-2; 9 bases match TRBD1. CDR1 and CDR2 (germline): MDHEN, SYDVKM. The CDR3 covers 13 residues. The CDR3 is CVSSRDRAYGYTF. For the CDR3, the DNA is TGTGTCAGCAGCCGGGACAGGGCCTATGGCTACACCTTC.

This chain links TRBV7-3 with TRBJ2-1; possibly TRBD1 for D (6 bases). CDR3 length equals 16 residues. The V gene's germline CDR1 is SGHTA and CDR2 FQGTGA. Trimming left V 1 base short and J 7 bases short, with 17 bases between. CDR3 DNA sequence: TGTGCCAGCAGCTTAAATGGGGGCGGCCTACAGAATGAGCAGTTCTTC. Its protein product is CASSLNGGGLQNEQFF.

V is TRBV4-1 and J is TRBJ2-7; a weak D match, TRBD1 (6 bases). The CDR3 sequence is 17 residues long. The V end lost 0 bases, the J end lost 6 bases, and 21 bases lay between the germline ends. CDR1 is MGHRA and CDR2 is YSYEKL in the germline V gene. For the CDR3, the DNA is TGCGCCAGCAGCCAAGAAGGGGGTCTCGGAACGGTCTCCGAGCAGTACTTC. This gives the protein CASSQEGGLGTVSEQYF.

The J gene is TRBJ2-3, the V gene TRBV2; 10 positions agree with TRBD1. Germline trimming cut 3 bases from V and 7 bases from J; bases unmatched to any gene: 4. Germline V gene sequence: CDR1 SNHLY, CDR2 FYNNEI. The CDR3 totals 14 residues. CDR3 sequence reads: CASSETGGVNTQYF. The CDR3 DNA follows: TGTGCCAGCAGTGAGACAGGGGGCGTGAATACGCAGTATTTT.

Only a few counts were recorded for this clonotype. DNA of the CDR3: TGCGCCAGCAAGTTACGCAGAGAAGAGACCCAGTACTTC. As protein: CASKLRREETQYF. The chain couples TRBV5-1 to TRBJ2-5; D is uncertain. This CDR3 region has 13 residues. V was pared by 6 bases and J by 3 bases, with 12 bases between. The germline V gene has CDR1 SGHRS and CDR2 YFSETQ. Filled out from reference TRBV5-1 and TRBJ2-5, the complete variable domain reads KAGVTQTPRYLIKTRGQQVTLSCSPISGHRSVSWYQQTPGQGLQFLFEYFSETQRNKGNFPGRFSGRQFSNSRSEMNVSTLELGDSALYLCASKLRREETQYFGPGTRLLVL.

This clonotype was observed many times. V gene TRBV5-1 combines with J gene TRBJ2-5, with a possible D match to TRBD2 (5 bases). Trimming removed 2 bases at V and 3 bases at J, with 8 bases between. CDR3 length: 13 residues. CDR1 and CDR2 (germline): SGHRS, YFSETQ. Here the CDR3 reads CASSFPGEETQYF. As DNA, the CDR3 is TGCGCCAGCAGCTTTCCCGGGGAAGAGACCCAGTACTTC.

This clonotype was counted at least ten times. The chain couples TRBV27 to TRBJ2-7; TRBD1 agrees at 8 bases. The CDR3 is 14 residues long. V lost 3 bases, J lost 5 bases, and 6 bases stayed unmatched. Germline loops: CDR1 MNHEY, CDR2 SMNVEV (reference sequence). CDR3 in DNA: TGTGCCAGCAGTTTTCGGACAGGGAAGGACGAGCAGTACTTC. Amino acid sequence: CASSFRTGKDEQYF.

A remark on this clonotype: A read error may explain this, as a much larger clone is one base away. The chain combines TRBV20-1 with TRBJ2-1, with a weak D call TRBD2 (6 bases). The DNA matches TRBJ2-7 better at its end, which makes the J call doubtful. This CDR3 region has 14 residues. Looked up from germline, CDR1 is DFQATT and CDR2 is SNEGSKA (reference sequence). CDR3 sequence: CSARTGEDYNEQYF. CDR3 in DNA: TGCAGTGCGAGGACGGGCGAGGACTACAATGAGCAGTACTTC.

A word on this clonotype: This may be a read error: a much more frequent sequence differs by one nucleotide. The chain couples TRBV29-1 to TRBJ2-7, with a tentative D call TRBD1 (6 bases). This CDR3 is 12 amino acids long. The germline V gene has CDR1 SQVTM and CDR2 ANQGSEA. CDR3 DNA: TGCAGCGCTAAGGACAGCTCCCACGAGCAGTACTTC. It is translated as CSAKDSSHEQYF.

This clonotype was counted many times. This chain uses TRBV6-5 with TRBJ2-5; 10 positions match TRBD1. Germline trimming cut 6 bases from V and 11 bases from J; bases unmatched to any gene: 6. The CDR3 covers 12 residues. Germline CDR1 reads MNHEY; CDR2 reads SVGAGI. This chain's CDR3 is CASSRDRGQQYF. DNA for the CDR3: TGTGCCAGCAGCCGAGACAGGGGGCAGCAGTACTTC.

This chain joins TRBV29-1 and TRBJ1-1, with D hard to call. V lost 3 bases and J 3 bases, leaving 11 bases between the germline ends. The germline V gene has CDR1 SQVTM and CDR2 ANQGSEA. CDR3 length: 13 residues. In DNA form, the CDR3 reads TGCAGCGTTGAGTTAACAGAAGACACTGAAGCTTTCTTT. Encoded protein: CSVELTEDTEAFF. The entire variable domain, with the rest obtained from reference TRBV29-1 and TRBJ1-1, is as follows: SAVISQKPSRDICQRGTSLTIQCQVDSQVTMMFWYRQQPGQSLTLIATANQGSEATYESGFVIDKFPISRPNLTFSTLTVSNMSPEDSSIYLCSVELTEDTEAFFGQGTRLTVV.

This clonotype was detected ten times or more. The chain couples TRBV6-5 to TRBJ2-7; 7 bases are a match to TRBD2. Germline-derived CDR1 and CDR2 are MNHEY and SVGAGI. V lost 4 bases to trimming and J lost 7 bases; unmatched junction nucleotides: 10. The CDR3 contains 14 residues. CDR3 DNA: TGTGCCAGCAGTTCTCCCTGGACTAGTATGGAGCAGTACTTC. Translation gives CASSSPWTSMEQYF.

Only one count was recorded for this clonotype. The rearrangement uses TRBV12-3 or TRBV12-4 and TRBJ2-7, with 11 positions matching TRBD2. Trimming took 5 bases from V and 3 from J; bases not matched to a gene: 6. CDR3 size: 15 residues. The CDR3 loop is CASSARLAGSYEQYF. As DNA, the CDR3 is TGTGCCAGCAGTGCCCGACTAGCGGGAAGCTACGAGCAGTACTTC.

A word on this clonotype: This may arise from a read error, as a much more abundant clone is one base away. The rearrangement joins TRBV5-5 to TRBJ2-5, with unresolved D. CDR3 length: 14 amino acids. V was shortened by 2 bases and J by 4 bases, with 12 bases between the two germline ends. CDR1 and CDR2 from the germline V gene are SGHKS and YYEKEE (reference sequence). In DNA form, the CDR3 reads TGTGCCAGCAGCTTAGAAGAGGTACGAGAGACCCAGTACTTC. It encodes CASSLEEVRETQYF.

Only a few counts were recorded for this clonotype. This may arise from a read error, as a much more abundant clone is one base away. The chain joins TRBV6-5 to TRBJ2-1; unclear D gene. This CDR3 spans 14 amino acids. V lost 4 bases, J lost 10 bases, and 17 bases lay in between. In germline, CDR1 is MNHEY, CDR2 SVGAGI. The DNA for the CDR3 is TGTGCCAGCAGTTCGGCCAGCACCTCCTACGAGCAGTTCTTC. Its translation is CASSSASTSYEQFF.

J is TRBJ2-1 and V is TRBV29-1; D unclear. This CDR3 has 11 amino acids. The V and J ends lost 7 bases and 9 bases respectively, with 13 bases between them. Germline CDR1 is SQVTM and CDR2 is ANQGSEA. The CDR3 sequence: CSGDMGVEQFF. The CDR3 DNA sequence: TGCAGCGGGGATATGGGCGTTGAGCAGTTCTTC.

The chain joins TRBV7-9 to TRBJ2-1; 8 bases fit TRBD1. With 5 bases clipped from V and 5 bases from J, the junction kept 8 bases outside the gene matches. The CDR3 length is 15 residues. The germline V gene has CDR1 SEHNR and CDR2 FQNEAQ (reference sequence). CDR3 loop: CASSRGQGGNNEQFF. CDR3 DNA sequence: TGTGCCAGCAGCCGAGGACAGGGAGGCAACAATGAGCAGTTCTTC.

The V and J genes are TRBV11-2 and TRBJ1-2, with D perhaps TRBD1 (6 bases). The CDR3 sequence is 16 residues long. V was pared by 6 bases and J by 0 bases, with 17 bases between. Germline V CDR1 and CDR2: SGHAT, FQNNGV. CDR3 DNA: TGTGCCAGCAGTTTCGAGAGGGGGACCGCTAACTATGGCTACACCTTC. It specifies CASSFERGTANYGYTF.

In its sample, this clonotype was seen a few times. This chain links TRBV5-5 with TRBJ1-1; D may be TRBD1 (5 bases). Trimming left V 4 bases short and J 3 bases short, with 16 bases between. The V gene's germline CDR1 is SGHKS and CDR2 YYEKEE (reference sequence). The CDR3 loop spans 15 amino acids. The CDR3 region has the DNA TGTGCCAGCAGCCTGGGGCTGGGGATTTACACTGAAGCTTTCTTT. This sequence encodes CASSLGLGIYTEAFF.

The chain carries TRBV7-2 and TRBJ1-1; D unclear. From germline, CDR1 is SGHTA and CDR2 FQGNSA. The CDR3 spans 13 residues. V lost 5 bases, J lost 1 base, and 8 bases lay in between. CDR3 amino acids: CASSPFRNTEAFF. CDR3 sequence (DNA): TGTGCCAGCAGCCCATTTCGGAACACTGAAGCTTTCTTT.

About this clonotype itself: Possible read error: a much larger clone is one base away. The CDR3 nucleotides are TGTGCCGGCAGCTTACTAGCGGGAGTCGCCTACGAGCAGTACTTC. It codes for CAGSLLAGVAYEQYF. The genes are TRBV4-2 and TRBJ2-7, with 11 positions matching TRBD2. This CDR3 comprises 15 residues. Germline V gene data show CDR1 as LGHNA and CDR2 as YNFKEQ.

This clonotype has a count of ten or more. The rearrangement uses TRBV4-1 and TRBJ2-5; D assignment may be TRBD1 or TRBD2 (6 bases each). This CDR3 contains 15 residues. The V end lost 1 base, the J end lost 2 bases, and 11 bases lay between the germline ends. Looked up from germline, CDR1 is MGHRA and CDR2 is YSYEKL. The CDR3 region is CASSQAGARQETQYF. As DNA, the CDR3 is TGCGCCAGCAGCCAAGCGGGGGCACGGCAAGAGACCCAGTACTTC.

This clonotype was picked up many times. The chain is built from TRBV7-2 and TRBJ2-7; perhaps TRBD1 as D (5 bases). The CDR3 extends over 14 amino acids. Trimming left V 4 bases short and J 0 bases short, with 10 bases between. Germline values: CDR1 SGHTA, CDR2 FQGNSA. Written as DNA, the CDR3 is TGTGCCAGCAGCTCGGACACGTTCTCCTACGAGCAGTACTTC. It codes for CASSSDTFSYEQYF.